Shown below are 18 T cell receptor beta chains from a single sample sequenced in a study of T cells expressing NK-cell markers. TCRdb reanalyzed the 5' RACE reads, giving one entry per CDR3 protein sequence and no DNA. The listing records about 400,000 distinct CDR3 sequences. The sequenced sample was blood T cells: a sorted CD56 or NKG2C T cell subset, CD4+ or CD8+ T cells, or bulk PBMC T cells (not recorded which). Receptors originate from a woman aged 45-60 years in good health.

The chain employs TRBV23-1 and TRBJ2-1; TCRdb calls TRBD1, which cannot be checked without DNA. TRBV23-1 is assigned to the ORF class and has an uncertain function. The CDR3 runs 14 residues. This CDR3 reads CASSPETSYNEQFF.

V usage is TRBV7-9 and J usage is TRBJ1-2; with no DNA, the TCRdb D assignment of TRBD1 cannot be verified. The germline CDR1 and CDR2 sequences are SEHNR and FQNEAQ (reference sequence). This CDR3 has 15 residues. This CDR3 reads CASSFDRGQGYGYTF.

V is TRBV12-3 or TRBV12-4 and J is TRBJ2-1; TCRdb calls TRBD2, which cannot be checked without DNA. CDR3 length: 15 amino acids. The CDR3 loop is CASSLGSGRINEQFF.

The chain uses TRBV20-1 and TRBJ2-7; TCRdb calls TRBD2, which cannot be checked without DNA. From germline, CDR1 is DFQATT and CDR2 SNEGSKA (reference sequence). This CDR3 is built from 17 residues. The CDR3 reads CSARSSGASGSGYEQYF.

This chain links TRBV20-1 with TRBJ2-7; no DNA is available, so the TRBD2 call from TCRdb remains unchecked. The CDR3 contains 15 residues. Per germline, CDR1 DFQATT and CDR2 SNEGSKA (reference sequence). The CDR3 reads CSAPVASGIHYEQYF.

The rearrangement joins TRBV12-3 or TRBV12-4 to TRBJ2-3; the D gene TCRdb calls, TRBD2, cannot be checked with no DNA. The CDR3 spans 19 residues. The CDR3 sequence: CASSLAPRASGSPTDTQYF.

The chain recombines TRBV24-1 with TRBJ2-2. This CDR3 region has 15 residues. Germline-derived CDR1 and CDR2 are KGHDR and SFDVKD. CDR3 sequence: CATSDLVPNTGELFF.

The chain joins TRBV2 to TRBJ2-4; TCRdb calls TRBD1, which cannot be checked without DNA. CDR3 length: 15 residues. The germline V gene encodes CDR1 SNHLY and CDR2 FYNNEI. This CDR3 reads CASSEKAGFGNIQYF.

The gene calls are TRBV6-5 and TRBJ2-2; TCRdb lists TRBD2, though no DNA is available to test this call. The CDR3 runs 15 residues. Germline V gene sequence: CDR1 MNHEY, CDR2 SVGAGI. The CDR3 protein is CASKTSGRRTGELFF.

This chain links TRBV12-3 or TRBV12-4 with TRBJ1-5; TCRdb gives TRBD1 as the D gene, but with no DNA this cannot be confirmed. CDR3 size: 15 residues. Here the CDR3 reads CASSRTGKGNQPQHF.

The rearrangement links TRBV6-5 to TRBJ2-7; TCRdb's assignment of TRBD1 cannot be checked, as there is no DNA. The CDR3 contains 14 residues. The germline V gene has CDR1 MNHEY and CDR2 SVGAGI. CDR3 in amino acids: CASTTRGGRNEQYF.

The chain links TRBV7-9 to TRBJ1-4. The CDR3 runs 13 residues. The germline V gene has CDR1 SEHNR and CDR2 FQNEAQ (reference sequence). The CDR3 region is CAIDGVYNEKLFF.

The rearrangement uses TRBV20-1 and TRBJ1-4; TCRdb reports TRBD1, a call that lacks DNA to check it against. This CDR3 is 13 amino acids long. Germline CDR1 is DFQATT and CDR2 is SNEGSKA (reference sequence). The CDR3 loop is CSATQGASEKLFF.

CDR3 amino acids: CSARVPTPPGPQHF. The chain has TRBV20-1 and TRBJ1-5; TCRdb lists TRBD1, though no DNA is available to test this call. CDR1 and CDR2 (germline): DFQATT, SNEGSKA (reference sequence). This CDR3 has 14 amino acids.

The chain joins TRBV5-1 to TRBJ2-5; checking the TCRdb D call of TRBD1 is not possible without DNA. In germline, CDR1 is SGHRS, CDR2 YFSETQ. The CDR3 extends over 14 amino acids. CDR3 sequence reads: CASTPTGDSKTQYF. Supplemented by reference TRBV5-1 and TRBJ2-5, the full variable domain reads KAGVTQTPRYLIKTRGQQVTLSCSPISGHRSVSWYQQTPGQGLQFLFEYFSETQRNKGNFPGRFSGRQFSNSRSEMNVSTLELGDSALYLCASTPTGDSKTQYFGPGTRLLVL.

The rearrangement links TRBV7-3 to TRBJ1-1; TCRdb selects TRBD1, and the lack of DNA leaves this call unchecked. This CDR3 comprises 15 residues. The germline gives CDR1 SGHTA, CDR2 FQGTGA. CDR3: CASSLDPGTHTEAFF.

J is TRBJ2-4 and V is TRBV4-1. The CDR3 is made up of 13 amino acids. Germline CDR1 is MGHRA and CDR2 is YSYEKL. This CDR3 reads CASSQDALVIQYF.

The chain is built from TRBV4-1 and TRBJ2-1; the D gene TCRdb calls, TRBD2, cannot be checked with no DNA. CDR1 is MGHRA and CDR2 is YSYEKL in the germline V gene. This CDR3 spans 16 amino acids. This CDR3 is CASSQEGLAVSNEQFF.